This passage covers 22 T cell receptor beta chains from one sample sequenced in a study of cytomegalovirus exposure and HLA in healthy donors. Use of 60 Vbeta and 13 Jbeta primers characterized the PCR. Produced via immunoSEQ multiplex PCR; TCRdb's table is partial and in-frame only. The table records 100,000 or so clones, under 85% of them present only once. The specimen was PBMCs. Receptor source: a woman between 35 and 50 years old in good health and CMV-seropositive.

This chain joins TRBV6-1 and TRBJ2-3, with TRBD2 matching over 10 bases. The germline V gene has CDR1 MNHNS and CDR2 SASEGT. The trim removed 2 bases at V and 2 bases at J, leaving 7 bases unmatched. The length of the CDR3 is 17 residues. CDR3 protein: CASSELSSGSYTDTQYF. CDR3 DNA sequence: TGTGCCAGCAGTGAATTATCTAGCGGGAGTTACACAGATACGCAGTATTTT.

This chain connects TRBV7-6 to TRBJ2-2; 7 bases are shared with TRBD2. There are 16 residues in the CDR3. J was trimmed by 6 bases and V by 1 base; bases with no gene match: 8. Per germline, CDR1 SGHVS and CDR2 FNYEAQ. The CDR3 DNA reads as TGTGCCAGCAGCTTAGTAGCACGGGAGGTTGCCGGGGAGCTGTTTTTT. Residues: CASSLVAREVAGELFF.

Details on this clone: The junction departs from germline at one end; a sequencing error may be responsible. V usage is TRBV7-9 and J usage is TRBJ2-2; TRBD2 matches at 7 bases. Germline CDR1 SEHNR, CDR2 FQNEAQ (reference sequence). The CDR3 totals 15 residues. The CDR3 is CSSSLQSGGTGELFF. The CDR3, as DNA: TGTTCCAGCAGCTTACAATCCGGGGGGACCGGGGAGCTGTTTTTT.

CDR3 loop: CASSQDAWGGTDTQYF. Written as DNA, the CDR3 is TGCGCCAGCAGCCAAGATGCGTGGGGCGGCACAGATACGCAGTATTTT. The chain employs TRBV4-1 and TRBJ2-3, with a possible D match to TRBD1 (5 bases). CDR1 MGHRA and CDR2 YSYEKL come from the germline V gene. This CDR3 spans 16 amino acids. Trimming took 0 bases from V and 1 from J, leaving 11 bases between them.

This chain uses TRBV28 with TRBJ1-1; D is unclear. CDR3 size: 14 residues. V was trimmed by 7 bases and J by 1 base, leaving 13 bases between them. Germline values: CDR1 MDHEN, CDR2 SYDVKM. This chain's CDR3 is CASKPYVGNTEAFF. CDR3 in DNA: TGTGCCAGCAAGCCCTATGTTGGGAACACTGAAGCTTTCTTT. The whole variable domain, remainder taken from reference TRBV28 and TRBJ1-1, is DVKVTQSSRYLVKRTGEKVFLECVQDMDHENMFWYRQDPGLGLRLIYFSYDVKMKEKGDIPEGYSVSREKKERFSLILESASTNQTSMYLCASKPYVGNTEAFFGQGTRLTVV.

This clone was detected only a few times. The V gene is TRBV15, the J gene TRBJ2-6, with D possibly TRBD2 on 6 matching bases. Germline assignment: CDR1 LNHNV and CDR2 YYDKDF (reference sequence). This CDR3 region has 15 residues. The V gene lost 3 bases and the J gene lost 1 base, with 7 bases spanning the gap. This CDR3 reads CATSRGGSGANVLTF. In DNA, the CDR3 is TGTGCCACCAGCAGGGGGGGTTCTGGGGCCAACGTCCTGACTTTC.

The chain has TRBV11-3 and TRBJ2-3, with 14 positions matching TRBD2. This CDR3 contains 18 residues. Germline values: CDR1 SGHNT, CDR2 YENEEA. Germline trimming cut 1 base from V and 2 bases from J; bases unmatched to any gene: 5. The CDR3: CASSLGVGLAGDTDTQYF. In DNA form, the CDR3 reads TGTGCCAGCAGCTTAGGAGTGGGACTAGCGGGGGACACAGATACGCAGTATTTT.

The chain recombines TRBV28 with TRBJ2-2, with 7 bases matching TRBD2. This CDR3 comprises 12 residues. Per germline, CDR1 MDHEN and CDR2 SYDVKM. V was pared by 8 bases and J by 7 bases, with 4 bases of the junction left unmatched. The CDR3 reads CASLGGFGELFF. CDR3 in DNA: TGTGCCAGCTTGGGGGGGTTCGGGGAGCTGTTTTTT.

The chain links TRBV7-8 to TRBJ2-3; 9 bases match TRBD2. CDR3 size: 19 residues. Looked up from germline, CDR1 is SGHVS and CDR2 is FQNEAQ. V shed 1 base, J shed 4 bases, and the junction held 15 bases outside the gene matches. This CDR3 is CASSLVWASGVLSADTQYF. Written as DNA, the CDR3 is TGTGCCAGCAGCTTAGTTTGGGCTAGCGGGGTCCTTAGCGCAGATACGCAGTATTTT. The variable domain in full, completed from reference TRBV7-8 and TRBJ2-3, reads GAGVSQSPRYKVAKRGQDVALRCDPISGHVSLFWYQQALGQGPEFLTYFQNEAQLDKSGLPSDRFFAERPEGSVSTLKIQRTQQEDSAVYLCASSLVWASGVLSADTQYFGPGTRLTVL.

J is TRBJ2-2 and V is TRBV7-9, with D perhaps matching TRBD2 (6 bases). This CDR3 has 14 amino acids. Germline V gene lookup returns CDR1 SEHNR and CDR2 FQNEAQ (reference sequence). Trimming stripped 9 bases from V and 4 bases from J, with 15 bases between. DNA of the CDR3: TGTGCCAGTTTCGATTTCGGGGGCACCGGGGAGCTGTTTTTT. Encoded protein: CASFDFGGTGELFF.

The gene calls are TRBV6-5 and TRBJ2-2; D call uncertain. There are 14 residues in the CDR3. CDR1 and CDR2 (germline): MNHEY, SVGAGI. The ends were cut back, 2 bases at V and 5 bases at J, with 9 bases in the middle. The CDR3 loop reads CASSYLPRTGELFF. In DNA, the CDR3 is TGTGCCAGCAGTTACCTGCCTAGAACCGGGGAGCTGTTTTTT.

This clone was observed a handful of times. The rearrangement joins TRBV5-1 to TRBJ1-3; D is unclear. Germline CDR1 reads SGHRS; CDR2 reads YFSETQ. Trimming left V 0 bases short and J 0 bases short, with 7 bases between. The CDR3 sequence is 15 residues long. CDR3 nucleotides: TGCGCCAGCAGCTTGGACCGACTCTCTGGAAACACCATATATTTT. The encoded protein is CASSLDRLSGNTIYF. Variable domain in full (rest from reference TRBV5-1 and TRBJ1-3): KAGVTQTPRYLIKTRGQQVTLSCSPISGHRSVSWYQQTPGQGLQFLFEYFSETQRNKGNFPGRFSGRQFSNSRSEMNVSTLELGDSALYLCASSLDRLSGNTIYFGEGSWLTVV.

The J gene is TRBJ2-3, the V gene TRBV28; TRBD1 might be the D (6 bases). V was clipped by 3 bases and J by 4 bases, with 14 bases between them. The CDR3 has 15 residues. Germline CDR1 and CDR2: MDHEN and SYDVKM. This CDR3 is CASSLWVKGADTQYF. The DNA of the CDR3 is TGTGCCAGCAGTTTGTGGGTAAAGGGGGCAGATACGCAGTATTTT.

The chain uses TRBV2 and TRBJ2-5; TRBD2 might be the D (5 bases). The V gene lost 8 bases and the J gene lost 5 bases, with 18 bases spanning the gap. The CDR3 contains 14 residues. The germline gives CDR1 SNHLY, CDR2 FYNNEI. The CDR3 spells CASGAGQTRETQYF. The CDR3 DNA follows: TGTGCCAGCGGAGCCGGGCAAACTAGGGAGACCCAGTACTTC.

This clone was counted a single time. This chain uses TRBV6-5 with TRBJ2-7, with 13 bases that match TRBD2. The germline CDR1 and CDR2 sequences are MNHEY and SVGAGI. The CDR3 has 14 residues. Trimming took 4 bases from V and 3 from J; bases not matched to a gene: 0. The DNA of the CDR3 is TGTGCCAGCAGTTGGACTAGCGGGGGCTACGAGCAGTACTTC. Residues: CASSWTSGGYEQYF.

This clone was observed a single time. This chain uses TRBV4-2 with TRBJ2-7; 8 bases fit TRBD1. CDR3 length equals 16 residues. Losses at the gene ends were 1 base for V and 6 bases for J; bases not matched to a gene: 11. Germline lookup yields CDR1 LGHNA and CDR2 YNFKEQ. The CDR3 loop reads CASSQAATGGVREQYF. The CDR3 DNA is TGTGCCAGCAGCCAAGCGGCTACAGGGGGTGTTCGCGAGCAGTACTTC.

This clone occurred once. The rearrangement links TRBV7-3 to TRBJ2-2, with 9 bases that match TRBD1. V trimming: 4 bases; J trimming: 4 bases; junction bases outside the gene matches: 10. Germline CDR1 is SGHTA and CDR2 is FQGTGA. The CDR3 sequence is 17 residues long. The CDR3 nucleotides read TGTGCCAGCAGCTCCGCCCCACAGGGGGCAGGCACCGGGGAGCTGTTTTTT. Its protein is CASSSAPQGAGTGELFF.

The chain carries TRBV5-4 and TRBJ2-7, with 12 nucleotides matching TRBD2. The germline CDR1 and CDR2 sequences are SGHNT and YYREEE (reference sequence). This CDR3 region has 16 residues. V lost 0 bases and J lost 5; bases outside the gene matches: 6. The CDR3 reads CASSLAGLAGLNEQYF. DNA for the CDR3: TGTGCCAGCAGCTTGGCCGGACTAGCGGGATTGAACGAGCAGTACTTC.

The chain carries TRBV6-1 and TRBJ2-3; 9 bases agree with TRBD2. This CDR3 is 13 amino acids long. With 6 bases clipped from V and 4 bases from J, the junction kept 2 bases outside the gene matches. Germline V gene lookup returns CDR1 MNHNS and CDR2 SASEGT. CDR3 loop: CASSAGGPDTQYF. The DNA for the CDR3 is TGTGCCAGCAGCGCGGGAGGGCCAGATACGCAGTATTTT.

The genes are TRBV2 and TRBJ2-3; the match to TRBD2 covers 10 bases. The CDR3 covers 16 residues. J lost 3 bases, V lost 0 bases, and 3 bases had no gene match. Germline values: CDR1 SNHLY, CDR2 FYNNEI. The CDR3 DNA follows: TGTGCCAGCAGTGAAGCGCTAGCGGGAGAAACAGATACGCAGTATTTT. Translated: CASSEALAGETDTQYF.

This chain links TRBV27 with TRBJ2-1, with TRBD2 matching 7 bases. Germline trimming cut 0 bases from V and 6 bases from J; bases unmatched to any gene: 14. The CDR3 loop spans 18 amino acids. The germline gives CDR1 MNHEY, CDR2 SMNVEV (reference sequence). The CDR3 bases are TGTGCCAGCAGTTTATCCGACGTCGCGGGAGTCTCTGGCAATGAGCAGTTCTTC. Amino acids: CASSLSDVAGVSGNEQFF.

The chain links TRBV5-1 to TRBJ2-1; 8 positions agree with TRBD2. This CDR3 comprises 18 residues. Unmatched junction bases numbered 12, after V lost 4 bases and J lost 0 bases. The V gene's germline CDR1 is SGHRS and CDR2 YFSETQ. CDR3 amino acids: CASSQTSGGGFSYNEQFF. The CDR3 nucleotides are TGCGCCAGCAGCCAGACCTCGGGCGGGGGGTTCTCCTACAATGAGCAGTTCTTC.